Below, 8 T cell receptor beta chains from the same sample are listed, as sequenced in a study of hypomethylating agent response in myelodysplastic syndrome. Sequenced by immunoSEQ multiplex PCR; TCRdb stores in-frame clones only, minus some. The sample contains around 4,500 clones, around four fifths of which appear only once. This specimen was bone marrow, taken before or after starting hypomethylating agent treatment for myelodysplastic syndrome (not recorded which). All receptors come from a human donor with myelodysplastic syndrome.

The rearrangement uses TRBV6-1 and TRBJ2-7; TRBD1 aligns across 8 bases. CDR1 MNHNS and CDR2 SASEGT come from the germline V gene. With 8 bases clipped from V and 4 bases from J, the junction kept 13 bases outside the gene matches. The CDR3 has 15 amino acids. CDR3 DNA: TGTGCCAGCTTGCCGGGACAGGCCCTTACGTACGAGCAGTACTTC. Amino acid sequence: CASLPGQALTYEQYF.

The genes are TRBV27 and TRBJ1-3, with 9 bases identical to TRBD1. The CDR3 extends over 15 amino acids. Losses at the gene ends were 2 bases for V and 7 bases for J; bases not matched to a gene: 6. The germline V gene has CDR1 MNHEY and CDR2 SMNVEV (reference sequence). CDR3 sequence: CASSLERDRVNTIYF. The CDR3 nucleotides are TGTGCCAGCAGTTTAGAACGGGACAGGGTCAACACCATATATTTT.

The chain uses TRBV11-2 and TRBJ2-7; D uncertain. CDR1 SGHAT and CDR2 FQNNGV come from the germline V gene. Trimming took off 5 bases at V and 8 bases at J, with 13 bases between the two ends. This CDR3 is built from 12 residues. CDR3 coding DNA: TGTGCCAGCAGCCCCGGAAGAAGAAAGCAGTACTTC. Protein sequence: CASSPGRRKQYF.

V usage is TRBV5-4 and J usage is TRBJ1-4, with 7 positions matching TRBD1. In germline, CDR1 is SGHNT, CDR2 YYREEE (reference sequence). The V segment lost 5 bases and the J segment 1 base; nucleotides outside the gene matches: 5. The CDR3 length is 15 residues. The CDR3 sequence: CASSFSGGTNEKLFF. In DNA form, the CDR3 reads TGTGCCAGCAGTTTTTCAGGGGGAACTAATGAAAAACTGTTTTTT.

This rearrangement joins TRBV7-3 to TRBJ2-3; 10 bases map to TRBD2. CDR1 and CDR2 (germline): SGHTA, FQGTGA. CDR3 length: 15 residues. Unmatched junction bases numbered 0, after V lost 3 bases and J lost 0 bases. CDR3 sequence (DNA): TGTGCCAGCAGCTTTAGCGGGAGGAGCACAGATACGCAGTATTTT. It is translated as CASSFSGRSTDTQYF.

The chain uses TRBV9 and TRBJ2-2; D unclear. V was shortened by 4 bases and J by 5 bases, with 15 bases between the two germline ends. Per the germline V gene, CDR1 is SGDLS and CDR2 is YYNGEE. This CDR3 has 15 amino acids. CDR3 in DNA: TGTGCCAGCAGCCCCTCGGTTTCTAGAACCGGGGAGCTGTTTTTT. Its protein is CASSPSVSRTGELFF.

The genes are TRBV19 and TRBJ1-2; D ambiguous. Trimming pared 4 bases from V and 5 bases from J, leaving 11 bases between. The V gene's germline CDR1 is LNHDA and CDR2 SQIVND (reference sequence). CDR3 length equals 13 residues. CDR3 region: CASSRKDSYGYTF. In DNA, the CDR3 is TGTGCCAGTAGTAGAAAGGATTCTTATGGCTACACCTTC. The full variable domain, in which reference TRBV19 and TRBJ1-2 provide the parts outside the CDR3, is DGGITQSPKYLFRKEGQNVTLSCEQNLNHDAMYWYRQDPGQGLRLIYYSQIVNDFQKGDIAEGYSVSREKKESFPLTVTSAQKNPTAFYLCASSRKDSYGYTFGSGTRLTVV.

The DNA for the CDR3 is TGTGCCAGCAGTTTAGGTCGAGCGGGAGGTGCGGGGGAGCAGTTCTTC. Its protein is CASSLGRAGGAGEQFF. The genes are TRBV28 and TRBJ2-1; TRBD2 aligns across 9 bases. V dropped 2 bases and J dropped 10; count of bases not matched to a gene: 12. CDR1 MDHEN and CDR2 SYDVKM come from the germline V gene. The length of the CDR3 is 16 residues.